One T cell receptor (beta chain) is described in this entry. This record belongs to a study of T cell responses to AZD1222 COVID-19 vaccine. The CDR3 loop spans 15 amino acids. The V gene lost 0 bases and the J gene lost 6 bases, with 14 bases spanning the gap. Germline CDR1 and CDR2: GTSNPN and SVGIG (reference sequence). Produced via immunoSEQ multiplex PCR; TCRdb's table is partial and in-frame only. In the table there are about 25,000 clones, roughly 87% of which are singletons. V and J are TRBV30 and TRBJ1-4, with D uncertain. The sample consisted of peripheral blood, taken 28 days after the second AZD1222 dose. The TCR sequence derives from an adult who received the AZD1222 COVID-19 vaccine. The DNA of the CDR3 is TGTGCCTGGAGTGTAGAGGAGCTAATTTATGAAAAACTGTTTTTT. The encoded protein is CAWSVEELIYEKLFF.